This T cell receptor (beta chain) came from a study of technical replicates of blood from four donors. Germline loops: CDR1 KGHSH, CDR2 LQKENI. Trimming removed 6 bases at V and 4 bases at J, with 12 bases between. The CDR3 covers 13 residues. TCRdb's copy holds only in-frame clones and misses some; the assay was immunoSEQ multiplex PCR. The repertoire holds under 65,000 clones, 86% seen once, with around 5.1% in the top ten. Sequencing input: PBMCs. This receptor was taken from a human donor in good health. Some clones in this sample may be carry-over from other donors' samples. The V call is TRBV18, the J call TRBJ1-1; D possibly corresponds to TRBD1 (5 bases). The CDR3 nucleotides are TGTGCCAGCTCTCTGGGGGGAACCACTGAAGCTTTCTTT. This sequence encodes CASSLGGTTEAFF.